Below, 27 T cell receptor beta chains from the same sample are listed, as sequenced in a study of radiotherapy plus CTLA-4 blockade in lung cancer. Some clones are missing from TCRdb's copy, which holds only in-frame ones; the method was immunoSEQ multiplex PCR. The profile covers 81,000 or so clones, with approximately 80% appearing a single time and about 15% taken by the ten largest. Source: peripheral blood, taken from a patient treated with radiotherapy plus ipilimumab. The origin of the receptors is a human donor with non-small cell lung cancer that progressed on radiotherapy plus ipilimumab.

The rearrangement joins TRBV27 to TRBJ1-2, with a weak D call TRBD1 (5 bases). CDR3 length: 9 amino acids. Germline CDR1 is MNHEY and CDR2 is SMNVEV (reference sequence). Trimming took off 10 bases at V and 8 bases at J, with 8 bases between the two ends. CDR3 sequence reads: CANHRGYTF. CDR3 DNA: TGTGCCAACCACAGGGGCTACACCTTC.

This chain uses TRBV12-5 with TRBJ2-1; maybe TRBD1 (6 bases). The CDR3 loop spans 16 amino acids. CDR1 is LGHNT, CDR2 FRNRAP, per germline. V gave up 0 bases and J gave up 0 bases, with 9 bases separating them. The DNA for the CDR3 is TGTGCTAGTGGTTTGGTTCAGGGGAACTCCTACAATGAGCAGTTCTTC. Protein: CASGLVQGNSYNEQFF.

This chain uses TRBV7-2 with TRBJ1-6, with TRBD1 as a possible D gene (6 bases). Germline CDR1 is SGHTA and CDR2 is FQGNSA. V lost 3 bases and J 7 bases, leaving 16 bases between the germline ends. The CDR3 covers 16 residues. Here the CDR3 DNA reads TGTGCCAGCAGCTTCGTGGACAGCTGGGGAAATTCACCCCTCCACTTT. It encodes CASSFVDSWGNSPLHF. Combining the CDR3 with reference TRBV7-2 and TRBJ1-6 gives the whole variable domain GAGVSQSPSNKVTEKGKDVELRCDPISGHTALYWYRQSLGQGLEFLIYFQGNSAPDKSGLPSDRFSAERTGGSVSTLTIQRTQQEDSAVYLCASSFVDSWGNSPLHFGNGTRLTVT.

The V and J genes are TRBV10-3 and TRBJ2-3; D is ambiguous. Germline V gene sequence: CDR1 ENHRY, CDR2 SYGVKD. Trimming stripped 0 bases from V and 0 bases from J, with 7 bases between. This CDR3 is built from 15 residues. The DNA of the CDR3 is TGTGCCATCAGTGAGTCTCCGGTTAGCACAGATACGCAGTATTTT. Its translation: CAISESPVSTDTQYF.

This chain links TRBV19 with TRBJ1-3, with D unclear. Germline CDR1 is LNHDA and CDR2 is SQIVND (reference sequence). V gave up 0 bases and J gave up 0 bases, with 6 bases separating them. The CDR3 contains 15 residues. This CDR3 reads CASSIDKSSGNTIYF. CDR3 coding DNA: TGTGCCAGTAGTATAGATAAGAGCTCTGGAAACACCATATATTTT.

The J gene is TRBJ2-7, the V gene TRBV13; possibly TRBD1 for D (5 bases). Between the trimmed V and J ends, which lost 5 bases and 4 bases, there was a span of 12 bases. Germline CDR1 and CDR2: PRHDT and FYEKMQ (reference sequence). There are 13 residues in the CDR3. CDR3 protein: CASSQDTGYEQYF. As DNA, the CDR3 is TGTGCCAGCAGCCAAGATACAGGTTACGAGCAGTACTTC.

This chain connects TRBV2 to TRBJ1-6; the match to TRBD1 covers 10 bases. Unmatched junction bases numbered 5, after V lost 8 bases and J lost 7 bases. The CDR3 consists of 14 residues. Germline V gene data show CDR1 as SNHLY and CDR2 as FYNNEI. The CDR3 nucleotides are TGTGCCAGCGGATTGGGACAGGGGAATTCACCCCTCCACTTT. Protein product: CASGLGQGNSPLHF.

This clone was seen just once. The chain couples TRBV7-9 to TRBJ1-1; the D gene is possibly TRBD1 (5 bases). Germline CDR1 SEHNR, CDR2 FQNEAQ (reference sequence). CDR3 length: 14 amino acids. V lost 0 bases, J lost 5 bases, and 10 bases lay in between. CDR3 amino acids: CASSLAQRGTEAFF. CDR3 bases: TGTGCCAGCAGCTTAGCGCAGAGGGGAACTGAAGCTTTCTTT.

CDR3 bases: TGTGCCAGCAGTTCCGGGCAGGATCTTTTCTATGGCTACACCTTC. This codes for CASSSGQDLFYGYTF. The rearrangement joins TRBV28 to TRBJ1-2; D is undetermined. The V gene's germline CDR1 is MDHEN and CDR2 SYDVKM. Trimming took 4 bases from V and 4 from J, leaving 16 bases between them. The length of the CDR3 is 15 residues.

The chain uses TRBV18 and TRBJ1-3, with a possible D match to TRBD1 (6 bases). The CDR3 loop spans 13 amino acids. Germline CDR1 KGHSH, CDR2 LQKENI. Trimming stripped 3 bases from V and 4 bases from J, with 7 bases between. In nucleotides, the CDR3 is TGTGCCAGCTCACCCGGACAGGGAAACACCATATATTTT. Encoded protein: CASSPGQGNTIYF.

The chain carries TRBV7-8 and TRBJ2-7, with a tentative D call TRBD1 (5 bases). CDR1 and CDR2 (germline): SGHVS, FQNEAQ. The CDR3 loop spans 16 amino acids. The V and J ends lost 5 bases and 5 bases respectively, with 22 bases between them. CDR3 sequence reads: CASSPASRVGSNEQYF. In DNA, the CDR3 is TGTGCCAGCAGCCCCGCCTCCAGGGTAGGTTCCAACGAGCAGTACTTC.

This chain's CDR3 is CASSLGQGGNNEKLFF. For the CDR3, the DNA is TGTGCCAGCAGCTTGGGACAGGGTGGGAATAATGAAAAACTGTTTTTT. V and J are TRBV5-5 and TRBJ1-4; TRBD1 matches 7 bases. V lost 0 bases, J lost 4 bases, and 6 bases stayed unmatched. Germline-derived CDR1 and CDR2 are SGHKS and YYEKEE (reference sequence). This CDR3 is built from 16 residues.

The genes are TRBV6-5 and TRBJ1-2, with D unresolved. In germline, CDR1 is MNHEY, CDR2 SVGAGI. CDR3 length: 14 amino acids. The ends were cut back, 6 bases at V and 8 bases at J, with 19 bases in the middle. The CDR3 bases are TGTGCCAGCAGGGCCCCCGGGCAGGTGAACGGCTACACCTTC. Residues: CASRAPGQVNGYTF.

The chain has TRBV6-1 and TRBJ2-7, with D perhaps TRBD2 (5 bases). Germline V gene lookup returns CDR1 MNHNS and CDR2 SASEGT. Trimming shortened V by 2 bases and J by 5 bases, and 13 bases separated the two germline ends. This CDR3 contains 14 residues. The CDR3 DNA sequence: TGTGCCAGCAGTGAAACCGCTAGCTATGACGAGCAGTACTTC. Translation gives CASSETASYDEQYF.

The V call is TRBV7-8, the J call TRBJ2-6; D gene unclear. The CDR3 loop spans 15 amino acids. The V gene's germline CDR1 is SGHVS and CDR2 FQNEAQ. V was cut by 6 bases and J by 3 bases, with 12 bases left in between. This CDR3 reads CASRNPTSGANVLTF. For the CDR3, the DNA is TGTGCCAGCAGAAACCCAACAAGTGGGGCCAACGTCCTGACTTTC. The full variable domain, with the rest looked up from reference TRBV7-8 and TRBJ2-6, is GAGVSQSPRYKVAKRGQDVALRCDPISGHVSLFWYQQALGQGPEFLTYFQNEAQLDKSGLPSDRFFAERPEGSVSTLKIQRTQQEDSAVYLCASRNPTSGANVLTFGAGSRLTVL.

The chain recombines TRBV9 with TRBJ2-7; possibly TRBD1 or TRBD2 for D (5 bases each). The length of the CDR3 is 15 residues. Germline CDR1 and CDR2: SGDLS and YYNGEE. V gave up 4 bases and J gave up 2 bases, with 16 bases separating them. CDR3 residues: CASSPQQDSAYEQYF. The CDR3 DNA sequence: TGTGCCAGCAGCCCCCAACAGGATAGCGCCTACGAGCAGTACTTC. Together with reference TRBV9 and TRBJ2-7, the CDR3 gives the full variable domain: DSGVTQTPKHLITATGQRVTLRCSPRSGDLSVYWYQQSLDQGLQFLIQYYNGEERAKGNILERFSAQQFPDLHSELNLSSLELGDSALYFCASSPQQDSAYEQYFGPGTRLTVT.

V usage is TRBV11-3 and J usage is TRBJ2-1, with D maybe TRBD1 (5 bases). V lost 1 base and J lost 6, with 22 bases in between. CDR3 length: 18 amino acids. The V gene's germline CDR1 is SGHNT and CDR2 YENEEA. The CDR3 nucleotides read TGTGCCAGCAGCTTAGTGGGGCCCGCGATCCTTCCCCTCAATGAGCAGTTCTTC. It is translated as CASSLVGPAILPLNEQFF. Full variable domain (missing parts from reference TRBV11-3 and TRBJ2-1): EAGVVQSPRYKIIEKKQPVAFWCNPISGHNTLYWYLQNLGQGPELLIRYENEEAVDDSQLPKDRFSAERLKGVDSTLKIQPAELGDSAVYLCASSLVGPAILPLNEQFFGPGTRLTVL.

This chain connects TRBV27 to TRBJ1-5; the D gene is possibly TRBD1 (5 bases). Germline CDR1 reads MNHEY; CDR2 reads SMNVEV (reference sequence). V lost 2 bases and J lost 0, with 8 bases in between. The CDR3 sequence is 15 residues long. The CDR3 DNA reads as TGTGCCAGCAGTTTAGGGCAGGGTAGCAATCAGCCCCAGCATTTT. Translated: CASSLGQGSNQPQHF.

This chain links TRBV6-4 with TRBJ2-3, with D perhaps matching TRBD1 (5 bases). Germline loops: CDR1 MRHNA, CDR2 SNTAGT. The V and J ends lost 6 bases and 4 bases respectively, with 11 bases between them. The length of the CDR3 is 13 residues. As DNA, the CDR3 is TGTGCCAGCAGCCCTAGGGGTGCAGATACGCAGTATTTT. Protein product: CASSPRGADTQYF.

This sequence joins TRBV10-3 and TRBJ2-3, with 10 bases identical to TRBD2. The germline CDR1 and CDR2 sequences are ENHRY and SYGVKD. The V gene end was trimmed by 10 bases and the J gene end by 2 bases; junction bases not matched to a gene: 12. The length of the CDR3 is 16 residues. DNA of the CDR3: TGTGCCACCATGGGCACTAGCGGGGCTAACACAGATACGCAGTATTTT. Amino acid sequence: CATMGTSGANTDTQYF.

The chain combines TRBV27 with TRBJ2-7; TRBD2 agrees at 13 bases. Germline loops: CDR1 MNHEY, CDR2 SMNVEV (reference sequence). The CDR3 covers 15 residues. With 5 bases clipped from V and 7 bases from J, the junction kept 8 bases outside the gene matches. Here the CDR3 DNA reads TGTGCCAGCAGTCCCCGACTAGCGGGAGGTAGGGAGCAGTACTTC. This codes for CASSPRLAGGREQYF.

The CDR3 coding sequence is TGCAGCGTCTGGGGAGGGTTGCACTATGGCTACACCTTC. This codes for CSVWGGLHYGYTF. This sequence joins TRBV29-1 and TRBJ1-2; D ambiguous. The CDR3 is 13 amino acids. Looked up from germline, CDR1 is SQVTM and CDR2 is ANQGSEA. Trimming stripped 6 bases from V and 3 bases from J, with 14 bases between.

The genes are TRBV7-2 and TRBJ2-3, with TRBD2 matching 9 bases. The CDR3 sequence is 18 residues long. CDR1 is SGHTA, CDR2 FQGNSA, per germline. The J segment lost 6 bases and the V segment lost 0 bases, leaving 13 bases of the junction unmatched. This chain's CDR3 is CASSLAVSSGAPGDTQYF. CDR3 in DNA: TGTGCCAGCAGCTTAGCGGTGTCTAGCGGGGCCCCAGGGGATACGCAGTATTTT.

The V and J genes are TRBV10-3 and TRBJ2-1; D assignment may be TRBD1 or TRBD2 (6 bases each). Trimming took off 0 bases at V and 4 bases at J, with 13 bases between the two ends. Germline V CDR1 and CDR2: ENHRY, SYGVKD. CDR3 length equals 16 residues. The CDR3 bases are TGTGCCATCAGTGAGTCGAGGGGGGTCCCTTACAATGAGCAGTTCTTC. Protein sequence: CAISESRGVPYNEQFF.

This clone was found a few times. The CDR3 region has the DNA TGTGCCAGCAGCTACTCTGGACTAGCGGTAGAGCAGTTCTTC. Encoded protein: CASSYSGLAVEQFF. This chain connects TRBV7-3 to TRBJ2-1, with 10 bases aligning to TRBD2. The trim removed 4 bases at V and 10 bases at J, leaving 7 bases unmatched. This CDR3 spans 14 amino acids. The germline CDR1 and CDR2 sequences are SGHTA and FQGTGA. Filled out from reference TRBV7-3 and TRBJ2-1, the complete variable domain reads GAGVSQTPSNKVTEKGKYVELRCDPISGHTALYWYRQSLGQGPEFLIYFQGTGAADDSGLPNDRFFAVRPEGSVSTLKIQRTERGDSAVYLCASSYSGLAVEQFFGPGTRLTVL.

This chain connects TRBV10-3 to TRBJ1-1, with a possible D match to TRBD1 (5 bases). V lost 4 bases and J lost 2, with 14 bases in between. Germline CDR1 and CDR2: ENHRY and SYGVKD. The CDR3 sequence is 15 residues long. The CDR3 DNA reads as TGTGCCATCAGTGTTGGAGGGGTAACAAACACTGAAGCTTTCTTT. Amino acid sequence: CAISVGGVTNTEAFF.

The chain is built from TRBV19 and TRBJ1-5; 9 bases are a match to TRBD1. The germline V gene has CDR1 LNHDA and CDR2 SQIVND (reference sequence). V lost 5 bases and J lost 1; bases outside the gene matches: 21. The CDR3 loop spans 21 amino acids. The CDR3 loop is CASSPPSGQGGFVKSNQPQHF. The CDR3 nucleotides are TGTGCCAGTAGTCCCCCCTCGGGACAGGGAGGCTTTGTGAAGAGCAATCAGCCCCAGCATTTT.